The text below deals with one T cell receptor beta chain. Its antigen is currently unknown. These data are taken from a study of immune evolution from preneoplasia to lung adenocarcinoma. TCRdb's table, derived via immunoSEQ multiplex PCR, lists solely in-frame clones and lacks some. The table records 9,000 to 13,000 clones, roughly 85% of them present only once. Study results and limitations: Later-stage lesions appeared to have more T cells, more diversity, less clonality. Normal lung had the highest top T cell clone frequencies.

Deletions cut 5 bases from V and 12 bases from J, with 15 bases between. Looked up from germline, CDR1 is MDHEN and CDR2 is SYDVKM. The CDR3 covers 12 residues. Input material: FFPE minimally invasive lung adenocarcinoma tissue. This TCR was sampled from a person aged 65 to 79 with lung adenocarcinoma. The J gene is TRBJ2-3, the V gene TRBV28; D is unclear. The CDR3 is CASSTQRNHQYF. CDR3 DNA sequence: TGTGCCAGCAGTACACAGCGCAACCACCAGTATTTT. The variable domain in full, completed from reference TRBV28 and TRBJ2-3, reads DVKVTQSSRYLVKRTGEKVFLECVQDMDHENMFWYRQDPGLGLRLIYFSYDVKMKEKGDIPEGYSVSREKKERFSLILESASTNQTSMYLCASSTQRNHQYFGPGTRLTVL.